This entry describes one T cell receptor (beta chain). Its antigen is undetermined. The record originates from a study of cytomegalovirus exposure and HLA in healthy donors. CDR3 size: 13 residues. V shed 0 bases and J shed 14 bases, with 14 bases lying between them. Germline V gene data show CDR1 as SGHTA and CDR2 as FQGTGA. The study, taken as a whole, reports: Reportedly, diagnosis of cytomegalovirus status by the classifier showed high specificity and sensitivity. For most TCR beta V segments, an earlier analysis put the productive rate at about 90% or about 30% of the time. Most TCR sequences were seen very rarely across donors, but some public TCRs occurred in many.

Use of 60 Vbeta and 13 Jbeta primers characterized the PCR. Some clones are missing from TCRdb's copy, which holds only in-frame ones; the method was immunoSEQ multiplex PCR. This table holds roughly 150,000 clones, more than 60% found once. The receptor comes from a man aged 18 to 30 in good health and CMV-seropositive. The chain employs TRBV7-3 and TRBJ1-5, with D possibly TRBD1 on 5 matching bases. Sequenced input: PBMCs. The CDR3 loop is CASSLTGGAPEHF. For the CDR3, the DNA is TGTGCCAGCAGCTTAACGGGCGGGGCGCCAGAGCATTTT.